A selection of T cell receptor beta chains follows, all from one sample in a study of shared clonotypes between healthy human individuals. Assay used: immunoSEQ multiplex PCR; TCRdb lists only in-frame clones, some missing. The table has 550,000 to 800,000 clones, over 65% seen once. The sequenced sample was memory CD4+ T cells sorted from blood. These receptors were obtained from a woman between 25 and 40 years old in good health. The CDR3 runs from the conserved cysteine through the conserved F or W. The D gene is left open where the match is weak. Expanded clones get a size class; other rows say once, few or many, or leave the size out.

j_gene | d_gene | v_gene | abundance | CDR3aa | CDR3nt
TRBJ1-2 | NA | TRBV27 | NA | CATRTANYGYTF | TGTGCCACAAGGACAGCTAACTATGGCTACACCTTC
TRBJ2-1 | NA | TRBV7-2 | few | CASSLASIYNEQFF | TGTGCCAGCAGCTTAGCGTCGATATACAATGAGCAGTTCTTC
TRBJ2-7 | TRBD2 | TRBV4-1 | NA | CASSQTYSGGPSYEQYF | TGCGCCAGCAGCCAAACTTATAGCGGGGGACCCTCCTACGAGCAGTACTTC
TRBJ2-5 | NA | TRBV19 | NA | CASSIWGSGRTQYF | TGTGCCAGTAGTATATGGGGTTCAGGAAGGACCCAGTACTTC
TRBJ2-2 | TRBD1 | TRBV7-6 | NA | CASSATGEVNGELFF | TGTGCCAGCAGCGCGACAGGGGAGGTCAACGGGGAGCTGTTTTTT
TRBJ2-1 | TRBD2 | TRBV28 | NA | CASRPWTSGRNEQFF | TGTGCCAGCAGGCCTTGGACTAGCGGGAGGAATGAGCAGTTCTTC
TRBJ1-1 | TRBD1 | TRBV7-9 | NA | CASSSDRVGTEAFF | TGTGCCAGCAGCTCGGACAGGGTGGGGACTGAAGCTTTCTTT
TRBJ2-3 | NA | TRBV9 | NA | CASSANWRGNTDTQYF | TGTGCCAGCAGCGCCAACTGGAGAGGGAACACAGATACGCAGTATTTT
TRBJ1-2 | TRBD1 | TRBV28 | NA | CASSAGQSYGYTF | TGTGCCAGCAGTGCGGGACAGTCCTATGGCTACACCTTC
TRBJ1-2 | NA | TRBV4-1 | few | CASSQTGEVGHHGYTF | TGCGCCAGCAGCCAGACGGGGGAGGTGGGCCATCATGGCTACACCTTC
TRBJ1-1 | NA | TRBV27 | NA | CASSFLGGRGTEAFF | TGTGCCAGCAGTTTTCTCGGGGGGCGCGGCACTGAAGCTTTCTTT
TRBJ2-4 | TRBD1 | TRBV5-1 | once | CASSPGTELNIQYF | TGCGCCAGCAGCCCCGGGACAGAATTAAACATTCAGTACTTC
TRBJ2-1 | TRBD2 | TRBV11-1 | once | CASSLTSGSNEQFF | TGTGCCAGCAGCTTGACTAGCGGGAGCAATGAGCAGTTCTTC
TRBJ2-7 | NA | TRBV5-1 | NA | CASSLGAPKDEQYF | TGCGCCAGCAGCTTGGGGGCCCCCAAGGACGAGCAGTACTTC
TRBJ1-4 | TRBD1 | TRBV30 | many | CAWSNGDRGNEKLFF | TGTGCCTGGAGTAACGGGGACAGGGGGAATGAAAAACTGTTTTTT
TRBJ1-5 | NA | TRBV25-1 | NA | CASSEGRGDSNQPQHF | TGTGCCAGCAGTGAAGGAAGGGGGGATAGCAATCAGCCCCAGCATTTT
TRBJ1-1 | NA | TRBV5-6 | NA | CASSLRRGNTEAFF | TGTGCCAGCAGCTTGCGGCGGGGGAACACTGAAGCTTTCTTT
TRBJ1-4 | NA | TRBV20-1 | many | CSGWNNEKLFF | TGCAGCGGGTGGAATAATGAAAAACTGTTTTTT
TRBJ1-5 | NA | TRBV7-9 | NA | CASSLVGRQGVSNQPQHF | TGTGCCAGCAGCTTAGTGGGAAGGCAGGGCGTAAGCAATCAGCCCCAGCATTTT
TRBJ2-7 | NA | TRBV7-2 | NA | CASSSGTDYEQYF | TGTGCCAGCAGCTCCGGGACGGATTACGAGCAGTACTTC
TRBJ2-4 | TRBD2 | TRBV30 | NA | CAWSGGGLSKNIQYF | TGTGCCTGGAGTGGCGGGGGGTTGTCCAAAAACATTCAGTACTTC
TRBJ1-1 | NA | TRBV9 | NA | CASSRGDTEAFF | TGTGCCAGCAGCAGGGGAGACACTGAAGCTTTCTTT
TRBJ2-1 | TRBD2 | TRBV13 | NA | CASSLGTPGLAGGPFENEQFF | TGTGCCAGCAGCTTAGGCACACCGGGACTAGCGGGAGGGCCGTTTGAAAATGAGCAGTTCTTC
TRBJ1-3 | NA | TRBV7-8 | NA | CASSPDAGNTIYF | TGTGCCAGCAGCCCGGACGCCGGAAACACCATATATTTT
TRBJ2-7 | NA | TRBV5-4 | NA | CASSPGRAPYEQYF | TGTGCCAGCAGCCCGGGACGGGCCCCCTACGAGCAGTACTTC
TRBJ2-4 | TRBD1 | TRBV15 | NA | CATSREEQGAKNIQYF | TGTGCCACCAGCAGGGAAGAACAGGGGGCCAAAAACATTCAGTACTTC
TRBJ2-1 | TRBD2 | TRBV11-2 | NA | CASSPPLRSGRASYNEQFF | TGTGCCAGCAGCCCACCCCTTCGTAGCGGGAGGGCTTCCTACAATGAGCAGTTCTTC
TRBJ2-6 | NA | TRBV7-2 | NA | CASSFFGANVLTF | TGTGCCAGCAGCTTTTTTGGGGCCAACGTCCTGACTTTC
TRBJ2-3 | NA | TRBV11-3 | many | CASSVGERTDTQYF | TGTGCCAGCAGCGTAGGGGAGCGCACAGATACGCAGTATTTT
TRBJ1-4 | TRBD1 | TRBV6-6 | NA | CASTDRAGEKLFF | TGTGCCAGCACTGACAGGGCCGGTGAAAAACTGTTTTTT
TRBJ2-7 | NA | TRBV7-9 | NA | CASSITWDNSYEQYF | TGTGCCAGCAGCATCACGTGGGATAACTCCTACGAGCAGTACTTC
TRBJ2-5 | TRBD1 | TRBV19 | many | CASSMQQGALETQYF | TGTGCCAGTAGTATGCAACAGGGGGCGCTGGAGACCCAGTACTTC
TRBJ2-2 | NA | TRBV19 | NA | CASSLAAAAMVRGWQLPGELFF | TGTGCCAGTAGTCTTGCTGCGGCCGCGATGGTGAGGGGGTGGCAACTTCCCGGGGAGCTGTTTTTT
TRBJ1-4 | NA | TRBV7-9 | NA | CASSLGQGGEKLFF | TGTGCCAGCAGCTTAGGGCAGGGAGGTGAAAAACTGTTTTTT
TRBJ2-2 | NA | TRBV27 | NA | CASRPGNHLTGELFF | TGTGCCAGCAGGCCCGGAAATCATCTTACCGGGGAGCTGTTTTTT
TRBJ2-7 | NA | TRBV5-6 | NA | CASSLWPYEQYF | TGTGCCAGCAGCTTATGGCCCTACGAGCAGTACTTC
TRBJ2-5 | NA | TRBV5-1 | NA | CASSPMPGQGETQYF | TGCGCCAGCAGCCCGATGCCGGGGCAAGGGGAGACCCAGTACTTC
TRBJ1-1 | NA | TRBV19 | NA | CASSISRDAEAFF | TGTGCCAGTAGTATCAGCAGGGATGCTGAAGCTTTCTTT
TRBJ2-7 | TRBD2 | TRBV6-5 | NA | CASSYSMGEGYEQYF | TGTGCCAGCAGTTACTCGATGGGGGAGGGCTACGAGCAGTACTTC
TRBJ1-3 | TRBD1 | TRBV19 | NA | CASSTQGGLSGNTIYF | TGTGCCAGTAGCACACAGGGGGGTCTCTCTGGAAACACCATATATTTT
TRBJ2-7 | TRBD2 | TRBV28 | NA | CASRTSGAGYEQYF | TGTGCCAGCAGGACTAGCGGGGCGGGCTACGAGCAGTACTTC
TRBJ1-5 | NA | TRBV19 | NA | CASSVAGEGNQPQHF | TGTGCCAGTAGTGTCGCAGGGGAAGGGAATCAGCCCCAGCATTTT
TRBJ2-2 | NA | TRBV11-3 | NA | CASSPGGYTGELFF | TGTGCCAGCAGCCCCGGAGGGTACACCGGGGAGCTGTTTTTT
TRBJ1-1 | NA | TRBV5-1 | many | CASSLLADNTEAFF | TGCGCCAGCAGCTTGCTCGCCGACAACACTGAAGCTTTCTTT
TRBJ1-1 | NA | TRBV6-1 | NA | CASTSSGNTEAFF | TGTGCCAGCACCTCGTCTGGGAACACTGAAGCTTTCTTT
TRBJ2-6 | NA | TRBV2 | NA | CARLKISGANVLTF | TGTGCCAGGCTGAAAATCTCTGGGGCCAACGTCCTGACTTTC
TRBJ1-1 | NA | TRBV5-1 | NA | CASSLGTGRNTEAFF | TGCGCCAGCAGCTTGGGGACGGGTAGAAACACTGAAGCTTTCTTT
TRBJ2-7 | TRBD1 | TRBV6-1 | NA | CASSAGTGRFPYEQYF | TGTGCCAGCAGTGCCGGGACAGGGCGTTTTCCCTACGAGCAGTACTTC
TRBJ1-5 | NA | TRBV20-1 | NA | CSAQNQPQHF | TGCAGTGCTCAAAATCAGCCCCAGCATTTT
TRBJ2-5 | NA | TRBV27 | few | CASSPWGIEETQYF | TGTGCCAGCAGCCCATGGGGGATTGAAGAGACCCAGTACTTC
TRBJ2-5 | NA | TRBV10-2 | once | CASSVTTFQETQYF | TGCGCCAGCAGTGTAACTACCTTCCAAGAGACCCAGTACTTC
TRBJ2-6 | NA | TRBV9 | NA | CASSVGIRGLSGANVLTF | TGTGCCAGCAGCGTAGGGATACGGGGACTCTCTGGGGCCAACGTCCTGACTTTC
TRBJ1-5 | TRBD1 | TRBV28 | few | CASSSGQGGGQPQHF | TGTGCCAGCAGTTCGGGACAGGGGGGTGGACAGCCCCAGCATTTT
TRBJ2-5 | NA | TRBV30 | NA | CAWRGFVETQYF | TGTGCCTGGAGGGGGTTTGTGGAGACCCAGTACTTC
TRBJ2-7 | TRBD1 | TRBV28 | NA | CASRPDRGSGLSSYEQYF | TGTGCCAGCAGGCCCGACAGGGGTAGTGGACTTAGCTCCTACGAGCAGTACTTC
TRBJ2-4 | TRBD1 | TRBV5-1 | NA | CASTGQGRNIQYF | TGCGCCAGCACTGGACAGGGAAGGAACATTCAGTACTTC
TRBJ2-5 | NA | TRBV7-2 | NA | CASSTRLGQETQYF | TGTGCCAGCAGCACCAGACTAGGACAAGAGACCCAGTACTTC
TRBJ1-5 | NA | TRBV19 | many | CASSNPPGRLNSNQPQHF | TGTGCCAGTAGTAACCCCCCAGGACGGTTGAATAGCAATCAGCCCCAGCATTTT
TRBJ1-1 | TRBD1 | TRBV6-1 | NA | CASSEQGVVEAFF | TGTGCCAGCAGTGAACAGGGGGTTGTTGAAGCTTTCTTT
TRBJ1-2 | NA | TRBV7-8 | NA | CASSSEGLGYGYTF | TGTGCCAGCAGCTCCGAGGGTCTTGGCTATGGCTACACCTTC